The rows below give T cell receptor beta chains drawn from one sample of a study of cytomegalovirus exposure and HLA in healthy donors. Generated by immunoSEQ multiplex PCR, the TCRdb table keeps only in-frame clones and is missing some. Counted here are almost 95,000 clones, roughly 63% occurring once; the ten biggest clones make up about 2.9%. Sequences were obtained from PBMCs. All receptors derive from a man aged 45-65 years in good health and CMV-seronegative. Each CDR3 is given with its conserved first and last residue. D genes are given only for firm matches. Clone size is given for some rows only: seen once, a few or many times, or a class if the clone is expanded.

V gene	clone size	J gene	D gene	CDR3 protein	CDR3 DNA
TRBV4-1	-	TRBJ2-5	TRBD1	CASSQSGGQGGRETQYF	TGCGCCAGCAGCCAAAGCGGGGGACAGGGGGGGAGGGAGACCCAGTACTTC
TRBV19	-	TRBJ2-5	-	CASNRLGALKETQYF	TGTGCCAGTAACCGCCTTGGGGCGTTAAAAGAGACCCAGTACTTC
TRBV4-1	few	TRBJ1-5	-	CASSPGRRDQPQHF	TGCGCCAGCAGCCCCGGACGGAGGGATCAGCCCCAGCATTTT
TRBV10-3	few	TRBJ2-3	TRBD2	CAITRAGTTDTQYF	TGTGCCATCACCCGAGCGGGGACCACAGATACGCAGTATTTT
TRBV5-6	-	TRBJ2-5	-	CASSPLGGFQETQYF	TGTGCCAGCAGCCCGTTAGGGGGATTCCAAGAGACCCAGTACTTC
TRBV10-3	-	TRBJ2-1	TRBD2	CAITGTSGGSSYNEQFF	TGTGCCATCACTGGGACTAGCGGAGGAAGCTCCTACAATGAGCAGTTCTTC
TRBV28	-	TRBJ1-5	-	CATIGGLSQPQHF	TGTGCCACCATCGGAGGGCTGTCACAGCCCCAGCATTTT
TRBV2	-	TRBJ1-5	TRBD1	CASSGARGDQPQHF	TGTGCCAGCAGTGGGGCCAGGGGGGATCAGCCCCAGCATTTT
TRBV5-1	once	TRBJ1-2	TRBD1	CASSSPGQGGENYGYTF	TGCGCCAGCAGCTCCCCGGGACAGGGAGGGGAGAACTATGGCTACACCTTC
TRBV7-9	-	TRBJ2-1	-	CASSSPREQFF	TGTGCCAGCAGTTCACCCCGGGAGCAGTTCTTC
TRBV29-1	-	TRBJ2-1	-	CSVSTGYEQFF	TGCAGCGTTTCGACAGGCTACGAGCAGTTCTTC
TRBV30	-	TRBJ1-5	-	CAWSVGSHQPQHF	TGTGCCTGGAGTGTGGGGAGTCACCAGCCCCAGCATTTT
TRBV2	-	TRBJ2-5	-	CASSTAWGEGTQYF	TGTGCCAGCAGCACAGCGTGGGGAGAGGGGACCCAGTACTTC
TRBV30	-	TRBJ2-1	-	CAWTRGSGSYNEQFF	TGTGCCTGGACCCGAGGGAGTGGCTCCTACAATGAGCAGTTCTTC
TRBV28	-	TRBJ2-2	TRBD2	CASSPTPRSGGLGELFF	TGTGCCAGCAGCCCAACCCCCCGTAGCGGGGGTCTCGGGGAGCTGTTTTTT
TRBV15	few	TRBJ1-2	-	CATSRGGTSDYGYTF	TGTGCCACCAGCAGAGGGGGGACATCTGACTATGGCTACACCTTC
TRBV5-4	-	TRBJ2-6	-	CASSGTSATSSGANVLTF	TGTGCCAGCAGCGGGACTTCGGCTACCTCCTCTGGGGCCAACGTCCTGACTTTC
TRBV5-4	-	TRBJ1-4	TRBD1	CASSLVGRGDEKLFF	TGTGCCAGCAGCTTGGTTGGCAGGGGGGATGAAAAACTGTTTTTT
TRBV7-8	-	TRBJ1-5	-	CASSRLRVSYNQPQHF	TGTGCCAGCAGCCGATTGAGGGTCTCGTACAATCAGCCCCAGCATTTT
TRBV7-9	-	TRBJ1-1	-	CASSHNGGTEAFF	TGTGCCAGCAGTCACAATGGAGGCACTGAAGCTTTCTTT
TRBV6-6	-	TRBJ2-5	TRBD2	CASSYGGGFQETQYF	TGTGCCAGCAGTTACGGCGGGGGGTTCCAAGAGACCCAGTACTTC
TRBV5-5	-	TRBJ2-2	TRBD2	CASSRGLAMAGELFF	TGTGCCAGCAGCCGGGGACTAGCGATGGCCGGGGAGCTGTTTTTT
TRBV7-3	-	TRBJ1-1	TRBD1	CASSVTGGASTAFF	TGTGCCAGCAGCGTGACAGGGGGCGCGTCTACCGCTTTCTTT
TRBV25-1	many	TRBJ1-4	TRBD1	CASSAGRGLTNEKLFF	TGTGCCAGCAGTGCGGGCAGGGGGCTGACTAATGAAAAACTGTTTTTT
TRBV16	-	TRBJ1-6	-	CASSPGTGDSPLHF	TGTGCCAGCAGTCCCGGGACTGGCGATTCACCCCTCCACTTT
TRBV5-6	-	TRBJ2-5	-	CASSPPGSAETQYF	TGTGCCAGCAGTCCCCCCGGGTCCGCCGAGACCCAGTACTTC